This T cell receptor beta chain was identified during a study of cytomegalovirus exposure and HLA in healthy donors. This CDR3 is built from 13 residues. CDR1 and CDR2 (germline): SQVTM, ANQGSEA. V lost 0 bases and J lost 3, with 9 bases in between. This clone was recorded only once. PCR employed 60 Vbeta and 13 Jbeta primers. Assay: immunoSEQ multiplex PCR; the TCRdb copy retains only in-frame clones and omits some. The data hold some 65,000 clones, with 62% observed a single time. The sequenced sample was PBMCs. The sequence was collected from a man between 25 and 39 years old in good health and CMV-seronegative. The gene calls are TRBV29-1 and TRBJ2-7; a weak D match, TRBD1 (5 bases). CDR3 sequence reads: CSVEDHQGYEQYF. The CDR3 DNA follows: TGCAGCGTTGAAGATCATCAGGGCTACGAGCAGTACTTC.